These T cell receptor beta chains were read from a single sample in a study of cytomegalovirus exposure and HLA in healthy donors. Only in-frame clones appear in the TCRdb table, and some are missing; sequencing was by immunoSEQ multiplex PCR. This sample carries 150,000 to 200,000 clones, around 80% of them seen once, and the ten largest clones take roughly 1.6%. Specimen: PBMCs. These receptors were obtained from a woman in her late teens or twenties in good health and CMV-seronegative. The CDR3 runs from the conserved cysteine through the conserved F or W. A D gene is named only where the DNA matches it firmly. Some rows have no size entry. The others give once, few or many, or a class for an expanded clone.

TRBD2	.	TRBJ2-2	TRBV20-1	TGCAGTGCCATGGGAGGGCGGGAGCTGTTTTTT	CSAMGGRELFF
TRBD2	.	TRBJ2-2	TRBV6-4	TGTGCCAGCAGTGACCACGGGAGGGCCCGAACCGGGGAGCTGTTTTTT	CASSDHGRARTGELFF
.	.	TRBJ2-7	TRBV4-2	TGTGCCAGCAGCCAAGGGGCAGGGCCGGGCTACGAGCAGTACTTC	CASSQGAGPGYEQYF
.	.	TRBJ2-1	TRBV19	TGTGCCAGTAGTATCGGCCCAGCGCCTAGGCAGTTCTTC	CASSIGPAPRQFF
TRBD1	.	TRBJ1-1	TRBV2	TGTGCCAGCAGTGAGGGGACAGGTCGCAACACTGAAGCTTTCTTT	CASSEGTGRNTEAFF
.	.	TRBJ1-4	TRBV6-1	TGTGCCAGCAGTCATACTACTAATGAAAAACTGTTTTTT	CASSHTTNEKLFF
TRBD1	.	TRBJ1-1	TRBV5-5	TGTGCCAGCAGCAGGGGACAGGGGACTGAAGCTTTCTTT	CASSRGQGTEAFF
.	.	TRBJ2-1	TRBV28	TGTGCCAGCAGTTTCTGGGGGGATGAGCAGTTCTTC	CASSFWGDEQFF
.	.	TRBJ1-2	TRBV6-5	TGTGCCAGCAGACTCTCAGGGTTTGGCTACACCTTC	CASRLSGFGYTF
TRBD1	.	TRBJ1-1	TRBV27	TGTGCCAGCAGTCGGGGACAGACAACCGAAGCTTTCTTT	CASSRGQTTEAFF
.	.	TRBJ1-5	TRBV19	TGTGCCAGCAGATCCCGGGGAGTGGGCTTCGGCAATCAGCCCCAGCATTTT	CASRSRGVGFGNQPQHF
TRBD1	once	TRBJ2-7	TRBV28	TGTGCCAGCAGCCCGTCCTCCGGACAGGGGTCCTACGAGCAGTACTTC	CASSPSSGQGSYEQYF
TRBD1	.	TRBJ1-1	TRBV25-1	TGTGCCAGCAGTGAAATTGGTACAGGGGGCACTGAAGCTTTCTTT	CASSEIGTGGTEAFF
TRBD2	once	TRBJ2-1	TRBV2	TGTGCCAGCCTTGAGATAGCGGGACTGGACAATGAGCAGTTCTTC	CASLEIAGLDNEQFF
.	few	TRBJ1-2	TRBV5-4	TGTGCCAGCAGCTTGGCAGGGTCAGTTTACGGCTACACCTTC	CASSLAGSVYGYTF
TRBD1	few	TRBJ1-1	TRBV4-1	TGCGCCAGCAGCCATTGGACAGGGGCCACTGAAGCTTTCTTT	CASSHWTGATEAFF
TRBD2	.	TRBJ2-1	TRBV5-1	TGCGCCAGCAGCCTCGTGCTAGCGGGAGTGTGGAATGAGCAGTTCTTC	CASSLVLAGVWNEQFF
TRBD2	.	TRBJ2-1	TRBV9	TGTGCCAGCAGCGTAATGGGGACTAGCGGCTACAATGAGCAGTTCTTC	CASSVMGTSGYNEQFF
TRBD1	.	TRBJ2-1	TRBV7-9	TGTGCCAGCAGCTTAAGGAAGGACAGGGGTAATGAGCAGTTCTTC	CASSLRKDRGNEQFF
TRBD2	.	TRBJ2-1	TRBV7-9	TGTGCCAGCAGCTTAGCGCCGGGACTAAAGTACAATGAGCAGTTCTTC	CASSLAPGLKYNEQFF
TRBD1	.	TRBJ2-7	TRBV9	TGTGCCAGCAGCGTAAACGGGGCAGGGGGCGACGAGCAGTACTTC	CASSVNGAGGDEQYF
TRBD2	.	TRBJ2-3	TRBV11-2	TGTGCCAGCAGCTATCTCGGGACTAGCGGGATGTCAGATACGCAGTATTTT	CASSYLGTSGMSDTQYF
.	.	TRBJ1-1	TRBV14	TGTGCCAGCACAGGACTGGTGGGAGGGATAACTGAAGCTTTCTTT	CASTGLVGGITEAFF
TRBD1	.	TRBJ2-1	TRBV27	TGTGCCAGCAAAATTTCTTACCGGGACAGTCACTACAATGAGCAGTTCTTC	CASKISYRDSHYNEQFF
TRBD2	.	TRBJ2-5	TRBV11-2	TGTGCCAGCAGCTTTCGGGGGGGGCGGGAGACCCAGTACTTC	CASSFRGGRETQYF
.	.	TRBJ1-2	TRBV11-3	TGTGCCAGCAGCAGCCTCTTGGGCGACGGCTACACCTTC	CASSSLLGDGYTF